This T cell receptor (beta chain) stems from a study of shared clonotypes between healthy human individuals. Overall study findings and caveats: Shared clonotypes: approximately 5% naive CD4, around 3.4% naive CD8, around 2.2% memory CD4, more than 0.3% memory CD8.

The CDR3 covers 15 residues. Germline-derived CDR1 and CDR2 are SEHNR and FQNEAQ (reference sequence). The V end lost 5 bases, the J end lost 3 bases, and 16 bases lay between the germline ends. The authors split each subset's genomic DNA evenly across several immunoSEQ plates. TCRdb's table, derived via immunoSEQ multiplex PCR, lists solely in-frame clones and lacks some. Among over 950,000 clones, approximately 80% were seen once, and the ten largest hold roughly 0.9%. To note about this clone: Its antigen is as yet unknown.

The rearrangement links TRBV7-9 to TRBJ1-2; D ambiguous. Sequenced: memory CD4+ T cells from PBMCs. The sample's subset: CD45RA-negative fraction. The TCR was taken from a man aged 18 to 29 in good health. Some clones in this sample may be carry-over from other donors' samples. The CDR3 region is CASSRPGPYDYGYTF. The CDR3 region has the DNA TGTGCCAGCAGCCGCCCTGGACCCTATGACTATGGCTACACCTTC.